This TCR beta chain was sequenced during a study of blood T cell repertoires in COVID-19. About the research overall: There were acute and convalescent COVID-19 samples, and they came from the United States, Italy and Spain. The cDNA or gDNA used as material had been derived from T cells, B-cell-depleted T cells, or PBMCs.

The CDR3 is 14 residues long. Germline values: CDR1 SGHRS, CDR2 YFSETQ. The V and J ends lost 0 bases and 1 base respectively, with 7 bases between them. Authors' data handling: Researchers report that nucleated cell counts were estimated from reference gene primer amplification. Using immunoSEQ multiplex PCR, the repertoire was profiled, and TCRdb retains in-frame clones only, with some absent. D and trimming were read from the DNA, whereas the V and J calls and clone size are those reported in that table. Of about 69,000 clones listed, approximately 79% are singletons. The material sequenced was peripheral blood. The chain combines TRBV5-1 with TRBJ2-5, with D unresolved. This receptor was taken from a human donor in a cohort sampled during active COVID-19. The CDR3 bases are TGCGCCAGCAGCTTGGGTGCGGTCCAAGAGACCCAGTACTTC. Residues: CASSLGAVQETQYF.